There are many counts of the clone carrying this TCR beta chain. Sequencing libraries for TCR beta were prepared with iRepertoire HTBI primers and Arm-PCR of CDR3 regions. TCRdb reanalysed the multiplex PCR reads using MiXCR and keeps one entry per CDR3 protein. The table lists 200,000 to 250,000 distinct CDR3 sequences, around 19% of them singletons. These data originate in a study of regulatory T cells in long-lasting Graves disease. The CDR3 sequence is 12 residues long. Germline V CDR1 and CDR2: MDHEN, SYDVKM. Between the trimmed V and J ends, which lost 1 base and 8 bases, there was a span of 8 bases. The time point was: newly diagnosed GD, antithyroid drugs for less than 3 months. Extracted PBMC RNA gave rise to the TCR library. This sample was also put to use in a study of T cells in Graves' hyperthyroidism and ophthalmopathy. From that paper: Stable Graves' hyperthyroidism denoted no ophthalmopathy progression over 18 months.

The sequencing used peripheral blood mononuclear cells (PBMCs), collected at new diagnosis, from a patient treated with antithyroid drugs. The TCR was taken from a woman in her twenties or thirties with Graves disease. The chain uses TRBV28 and TRBJ1-2; D gene ambiguous. CDR3 DNA: TGTGCCAGCAGTTTATTTGGGTGGGGCTACACCTTC. Its translation: CASSLFGWGYTF.